The 9 T cell receptor beta chains reported below all come from one sample, sequenced in a study of T cell responses to AZD1222 COVID-19 vaccine. The repertoire was sequenced with immunoSEQ multiplex PCR; TCRdb's copy has only in-frame clones and lacks some. The top ten clones hold approximately 19% of a sample with 60,000 to 75,000 clones, 65% to 90% of them seen once. Sample: peripheral blood, taken on day 0 of AZD1222 vaccination. All receptors come from an adult in good health.

V gene TRBV7-3 combines with J gene TRBJ2-3, with D unclear. The CDR3 is 14 residues long. The V gene lost 3 bases and the J gene lost 0 bases, with 7 bases spanning the gap. CDR1 is SGHTA, CDR2 FQGTGA, per germline. CDR3 protein: CASSLSESTDTQYF. The DNA for the CDR3 is TGTGCCAGCAGCTTGAGCGAAAGCACAGATACGCAGTATTTT.

This chain joins TRBV5-6 and TRBJ1-2; the D gene is possibly TRBD1 (6 bases). The CDR3 length is 13 residues. The germline gives CDR1 SGHDT, CDR2 YYEEEE. Trimming shortened V by 1 base and J by 7 bases, and 11 bases separated the two germline ends. The CDR3, as DNA: TGTGCCAGCAGCTTGTCGGGGGCCGGTGGCTACACCTTC. It is translated as CASSLSGAGGYTF.

The J gene is TRBJ1-2, the V gene TRBV7-9; D uncertain. V was shortened by 1 base and J by 6 bases, with 12 bases between the two germline ends. This CDR3 is 14 amino acids long. In germline, CDR1 is SEHNR, CDR2 FQNEAQ (reference sequence). The CDR3 here is CASSLGANSDGYTF. DNA of the CDR3: TGTGCCAGCAGCTTAGGAGCAAACTCGGATGGCTACACCTTC.

V is TRBV28 and J is TRBJ1-4; tentative D call: TRBD1 (6 bases). The germline V and J ends were trimmed by 6 bases and 14 bases, with 28 bases remaining between them. The germline CDR1 and CDR2 sequences are MDHEN and SYDVKM. The CDR3 is 16 residues long. CDR3 in amino acids: CASSPSGPGVRQQLFF. As DNA, the CDR3 is TGTGCCAGCAGCCCCAGTGGGCCAGGGGTGAGGCAACAGCTGTTTTTT.

The chain employs TRBV3-1 (or the pseudogene TRBV3-2) and TRBJ2-7; TRBD1 agrees at 10 bases. V shed 4 bases and J 4 bases; nucleotides not matched to a gene: 10. The CDR3 contains 16 residues. Germline V gene data show CDR1 as LGHDT and CDR2 as YNNKEL (reference sequence). CDR3 sequence (DNA): TGTGCCAGCAGCCCCAACAGGGGGACAGGGGATTACGAGCAGTACTTC. Translation gives CASSPNRGTGDYEQYF.

V is TRBV19 and J is TRBJ2-6; 9 nucleotides match TRBD1. Germline values: CDR1 LNHDA, CDR2 SQIVND (reference sequence). Trimming at V came to 3 bases and at J to 11 bases, leaving 8 bases not matched to a gene. CDR3 length: 15 amino acids. CDR3 residues: CASSIYSGDRDVLTF. In DNA form, the CDR3 reads TGTGCCAGTAGTATTTATTCGGGGGACAGGGACGTCCTGACTTTC.

The chain is built from TRBV19 and TRBJ1-2, with D uncertain. CDR1 is LNHDA, CDR2 SQIVND, per germline (reference sequence). CDR3 length: 16 amino acids. With 2 bases removed from V and 4 bases from J, the gap between germline ends came to 17 bases. This CDR3 is CASSIPAPGGSYGYTF. Here the CDR3 DNA reads TGTGCCAGTAGTATACCCGCCCCCGGAGGGAGCTATGGCTACACCTTC.

In DNA form, the CDR3 reads TGTGCCAGCAGCCACCCCAGACAGGGTGCTATGGGCTACACCTTC. This codes for CASSHPRQGAMGYTF. The V gene is TRBV4-2, the J gene TRBJ1-2, with TRBD1 matching over 7 bases. CDR1 LGHNA and CDR2 YNFKEQ come from the germline V gene. CDR3 size: 15 residues. After removal of 3 bases from V and 8 bases from J, the junction contained 12 bases not matched to a gene.

The gene calls are TRBV27 and TRBJ2-3; TRBD2 aligns across 7 bases. The CDR3 extends over 15 amino acids. CDR1 is MNHEY, CDR2 SMNVEV, per germline (reference sequence). The J segment lost 0 bases and the V segment lost 7 bases, leaving 7 bases of the junction unmatched. For the CDR3, the DNA is TGTGCCAGCAAGCTCCGCGGGGGTAGCACAGATACGCAGTATTTT. Protein product: CASKLRGGSTDTQYF.